The 8 T cell receptor delta chains reported below all come from one sample, sequenced in a study of gamma delta lymphoproliferative disorders and STAT genes. Sequencing used genomic DNA taken from PBMCs of patients and controls. TCRdb called clones from the multiplex PCR reads again using CATT. The sample carries 1,600 or so delta-chain clones, 1% to 1.5% recorded once. Sequences were obtained from blood. All receptors derive from a human donor in good health.

This clone has a handful of counts. Given a far larger clone just one base away, this is likely a sequencing read error. In the same sample, other DNA sequences code for this CDR3. The chain recombines TRDV2 with TRDJ1; perhaps TRDD3 as D (7 bases). CDR1 and CDR2 (germline): GEAIGNYY, EKD. The CDR3 spans 22 residues. Deletions cut 1 base from V and 0 bases from J, with 32 bases between. CDR3: CACDTIFLKGGGGEFHTDKLIF. CDR3 sequence (DNA): TGTGCCTGTGACACAATATTCCTAAAAGGGGGTGGGGGAGAATTCCACACCGATAAACTCATCTTT.

This clone was observed many times. The likely explanation is a read error, given a far larger clone one base away. V and J are TRDV1 and TRDJ1; TRDD2 might be the D (6 bases). Germline CDR1 TSWWSYY, CDR2 QGS. The CDR3 sequence is 23 residues long. V dropped 0 bases and J dropped 1 base, with 33 bases sitting between them. For the CDR3, the DNA is TGTGCTCTTGGGGAACTGCGTTGGGGCCTTCCACTACTGAGGGTCGTGAGCACCGATAAACTCATCTTT. Residues: CALGELRWGLPLLRVVSTDKLIF.

This clone was observed a few times. The protein recorded in TCRdb matches a much larger clone and deviates from this DNA's translation at residue 13, suggesting a read error; the protein here is obtained by translating the DNA. The chain has TRDV1 and TRDJ2; 8 bases are shared with TRDD2. Germline values: CDR1 TSWWSYY, CDR2 QGS. With 5 bases clipped from V and 6 bases from J, the junction kept 23 bases outside the gene matches. This CDR3 contains 20 residues. The CDR3 region is CALGPEFFLRRVLGAAQLFF. CDR3 DNA sequence: TGTGCTCTTGGGCCAGAGTTCTTCCTACGAAGGGTTTTAGGGGCAGCACAACTCTTCTTT.

As regards this clone: The amino acid sequence in TCRdb belongs to a much larger clone and departs from this DNA's translation at residue 14, likely a sequencing read error; the sequence shown is translated from the DNA. The chain carries TRDV1 and TRDJ1, with 13 bases identical to TRDD3. Losses at the gene ends were 6 bases for V and 0 bases for J; bases not matched to a gene: 31. The length of the CDR3 is 25 residues. Per the germline V gene, CDR1 is TSWWSYY and CDR2 is QGS. As DNA, the CDR3 is TGTGCTCTTGGATTCATCACGGGCTACTGGGGGATACGGCACAACACCCTCCTATACACCGATAAACTCATCTTT. As protein: CALGFITGYWGIRHNTLLYTDKLIF.

This clone has a handful of counts. Given a far larger clone just one base away, this is likely a sequencing read error. The same CDR3 arises from other DNA sequences in this sample as well. V is TRDV2 and J is TRDJ1; 9 bases align to TRDD3. The CDR3 has 16 residues. Germline V gene lookup returns CDR1 GEAIGNYY and CDR2 EKD. The CDR3 protein is CACDALLGDHTDKLIF. For the CDR3, the DNA is TGTGCCTGTGACGCCCTACTGGGGGACCACACCGATAAGCTCATCTTT.

Comments on this clone: The protein held in TCRdb is that of a much larger clone and does not match this DNA's translation at residue 16, likely because of a read error; the protein shown is translated from the DNA. CDR3 DNA sequence: TGTGCCTGTGACACAATATTCCTAAAAGGAGGTGGGGGAGAATTCCGCACCGATAAACTCATCTTT. This sequence encodes CACDTIFLKGGGGEFRTDKLIF. V and J are TRDV2 and TRDJ1, with a possible D match to TRDD3 (7 bases). The CDR3 contains 22 residues. Looked up from germline, CDR1 is GEAIGNYY and CDR2 is EKD. The germline V and J ends were trimmed by 1 base and 1 base, with 33 bases remaining between them.

This clone was seen only a few times. The protein TCRdb lists belongs to a much larger clone and differs from this DNA's translation at residue 3, which points to a read error; the protein shown is made from the DNA. This chain's CDR3 is CAIGEDRNYPSVWGILALTAQLFF. In DNA, the CDR3 is TGTGCTATTGGGGAAGATCGGAACTACCCATCGGTTTGGGGGATTTTAGCTTTGACAGCACAACTCTTCTTT. The V gene is TRDV1, the J gene TRDJ2; TRDD3 agrees at 8 bases. The CDR3 runs to 24 residues. CDR1 and CDR2 (germline): TSWWSYY, QGS.

To note about this clone: The protein recorded in TCRdb matches a much larger clone and deviates from this DNA's translation at residue 19, suggesting a read error; the protein here is obtained by translating the DNA. Additional DNA sequences in this sample encode the identical CDR3. This chain links TRDV2 with TRDJ3; the D gene is possibly TRDD3 (6 bases). The germline V gene has CDR1 GEAIGNYY and CDR2 EKD. This CDR3 has 22 residues. CDR3 sequence (DNA): TGTGCCTGTGACACCGTAAAAGGGGGAGGATACCGTCACTCCTGGGACACCCGACGGATGTTTTTC. It specifies CACDTVKGGGYRHSWDTRRMFF.